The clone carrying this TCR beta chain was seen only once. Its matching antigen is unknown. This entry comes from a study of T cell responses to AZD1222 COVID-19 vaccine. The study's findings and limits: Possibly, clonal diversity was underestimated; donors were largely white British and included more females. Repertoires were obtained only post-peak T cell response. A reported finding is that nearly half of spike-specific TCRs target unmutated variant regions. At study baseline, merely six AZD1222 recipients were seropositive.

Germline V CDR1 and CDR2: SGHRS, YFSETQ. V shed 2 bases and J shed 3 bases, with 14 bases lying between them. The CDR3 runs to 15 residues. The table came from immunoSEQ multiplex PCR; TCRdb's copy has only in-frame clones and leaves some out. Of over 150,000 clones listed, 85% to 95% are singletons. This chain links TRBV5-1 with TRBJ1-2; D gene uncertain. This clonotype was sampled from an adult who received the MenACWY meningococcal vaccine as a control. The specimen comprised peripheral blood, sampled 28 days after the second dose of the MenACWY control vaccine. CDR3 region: CASSLISGGDYGYTF. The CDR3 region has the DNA TGCGCCAGCAGCTTAATCTCCGGAGGAGACTATGGCTACACCTTC.